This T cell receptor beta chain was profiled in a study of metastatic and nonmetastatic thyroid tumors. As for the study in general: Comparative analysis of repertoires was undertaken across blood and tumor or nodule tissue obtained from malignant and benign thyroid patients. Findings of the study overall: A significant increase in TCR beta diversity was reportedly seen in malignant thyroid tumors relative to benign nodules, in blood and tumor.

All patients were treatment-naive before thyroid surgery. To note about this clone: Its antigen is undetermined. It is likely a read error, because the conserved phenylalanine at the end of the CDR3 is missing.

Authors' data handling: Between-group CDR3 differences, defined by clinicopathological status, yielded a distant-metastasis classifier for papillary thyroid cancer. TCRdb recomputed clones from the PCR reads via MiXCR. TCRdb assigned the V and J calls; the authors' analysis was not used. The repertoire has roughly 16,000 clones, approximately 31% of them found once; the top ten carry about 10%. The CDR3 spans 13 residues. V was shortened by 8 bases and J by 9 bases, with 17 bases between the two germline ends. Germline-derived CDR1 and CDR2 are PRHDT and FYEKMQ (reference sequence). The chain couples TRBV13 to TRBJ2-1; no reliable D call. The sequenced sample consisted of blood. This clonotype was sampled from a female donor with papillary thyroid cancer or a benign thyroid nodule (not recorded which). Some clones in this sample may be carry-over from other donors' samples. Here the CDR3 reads CASSGSPTREQFV. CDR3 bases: TGTGCCAGCTCTGGAAGTCCCACACGTGAGCAGTTCGTC.